This record looks at one T cell receptor beta chain sequence and its context. This sample stems from a study of T cell repertoires in cytomegalovirus infection. Between the trimmed V and J ends, which lost 5 bases and 14 bases, there was a span of 10 bases. The CDR3 length is 11 residues. From germline, CDR1 is LNHNV and CDR2 YYDKDF (reference sequence). MiXCR, applied by TCRdb to the reads, yields one record per CDR3 protein. The sample carries 160,000 or so distinct CDR3 sequences, under 20% recorded once. Sequenced: CD8+ T cells from PBMCs. The J gene is TRBJ2-6, the V gene TRBV15; a possible D gene is TRBD2 (6 bases). This TCR came from a human donor in good health (CMV status not recorded). Some clones in this sample may be carry-over from other donors' samples. CDR3: CATSQGRILTF. The CDR3 nucleotides are TGTGCCACCAGCCAAGGGAGGATCCTGACTTTC.